This T cell receptor (beta chain) was identified in a study of cytomegalovirus exposure and HLA in healthy donors. Background on the study: Early released data comprised approximately 85 million unique TCRs from HLA-typed donors.

Germline CDR1 is SGHVS and CDR2 is FNYEAQ. V was trimmed by 1 base and J by 4 bases, leaving 14 bases between them. CDR3 length: 16 amino acids. 60 Vbeta and 13 Jbeta primers were used in PCR. Sequencing was performed with immunoSEQ multiplex PCR; in TCRdb, only in-frame clones are kept and a portion is missing. Altogether about 170,000 clones are present, around 83% being singletons, with the ten largest covering more than 2%. The chain has TRBV7-6 and TRBJ1-3; no definite D call. Material: PBMCs. The receptor's source is a man in his late teens or twenties in good health and CMV-seropositive. CDR3 nucleotides: TGTGCCAGCAGCTTAGGGGCGGGATTTATCGGAAACACCATATATTTT. It is translated as CASSLGAGFIGNTIYF.